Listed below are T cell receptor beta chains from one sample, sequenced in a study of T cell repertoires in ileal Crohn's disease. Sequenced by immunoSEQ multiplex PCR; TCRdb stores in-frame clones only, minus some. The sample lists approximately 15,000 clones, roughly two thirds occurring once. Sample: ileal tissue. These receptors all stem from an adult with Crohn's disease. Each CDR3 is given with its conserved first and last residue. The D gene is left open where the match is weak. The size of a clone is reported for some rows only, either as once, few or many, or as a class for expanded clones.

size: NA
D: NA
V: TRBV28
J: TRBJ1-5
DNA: TGTGCCAGCAGTTTTCAGCGTTATAGCAATCAGCCCCAGCATTTT
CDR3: CASSFQRYSNQPQHF

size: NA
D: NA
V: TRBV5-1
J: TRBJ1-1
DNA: TGCGCCAGCAGCTTAACCGGTAGTCTTGAAGCTTTCTTT
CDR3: CASSLTGSLEAFF

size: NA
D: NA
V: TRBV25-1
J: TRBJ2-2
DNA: TGTGCCAGCAGTGAATCAGCAGGGGACACCGGGGAGCTGTTTTTT
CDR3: CASSESAGDTGELFF

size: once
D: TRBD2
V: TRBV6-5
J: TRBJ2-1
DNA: TGTGCCAGCAGTAGCGGGGGTTTCCTCAATGAGCAGTTCTTC
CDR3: CASSSGGFLNEQFF

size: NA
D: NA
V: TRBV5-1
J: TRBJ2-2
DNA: TGCGCCAGCAAACCGGGACTGACAACCACCGGGGAGCTGTTTTTT
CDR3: CASKPGLTTTGELFF

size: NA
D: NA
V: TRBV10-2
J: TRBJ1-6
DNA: TGCGCCAGCAGGTACTCCTATAATTCACCCCTCCACTTT
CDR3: CASRYSYNSPLHF

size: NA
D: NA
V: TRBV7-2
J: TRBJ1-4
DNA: TGTGCCAGCACGGCCGGGGGGGCGGGTGAAAAACTGTTTTTT
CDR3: CASTAGGAGEKLFF

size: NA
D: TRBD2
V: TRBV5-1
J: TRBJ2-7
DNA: TGCGCCAGCAGCTTCTCACTCCGACTAGCGGGCAACTCAGGAAGCTACGAGCAGTACTTC
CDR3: CASSFSLRLAGNSGSYEQYF

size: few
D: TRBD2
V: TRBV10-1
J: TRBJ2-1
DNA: TGCGCCAGCAGTGAGCCGGGACTAGCGGGAGTGTCGACCTACAATGAGCAGTTCTTC
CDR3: CASSEPGLAGVSTYNEQFF

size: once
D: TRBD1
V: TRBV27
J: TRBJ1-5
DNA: TGTGCCAGCAGTTTAAGGGGACAGGGCGCGTTTCGGCCCCAGCATTTT
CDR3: CASSLRGQGAFRPQHF

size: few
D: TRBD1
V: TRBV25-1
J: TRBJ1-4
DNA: TGTGCCAGCAACCCCGGACAGGGATCTGGAAAACTGTTTTTT
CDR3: CASNPGQGSGKLFF

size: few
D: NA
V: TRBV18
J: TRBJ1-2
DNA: TGTGCCAGCTCACCGGACAGCGTCTATGGCTACACCTTC
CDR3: CASSPDSVYGYTF

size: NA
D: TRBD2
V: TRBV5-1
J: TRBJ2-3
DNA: TGCGCCAGCAGCTTATGGACTAGCGGGGGACTCACAGATACGCAGTATTTT
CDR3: CASSLWTSGGLTDTQYF

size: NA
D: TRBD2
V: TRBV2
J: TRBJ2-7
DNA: TGTGCCAGCAGTGTCTCGACTAGCGCATACTACGAGCAGTACTTC
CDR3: CASSVSTSAYYEQYF

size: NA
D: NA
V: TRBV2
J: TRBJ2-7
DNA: TGTGCCAGCAAGGCGAGACAGCTCCCCTCCTACGAGCAGTACTTC
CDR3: CASKARQLPSYEQYF

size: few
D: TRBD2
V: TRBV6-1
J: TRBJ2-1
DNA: TGTGCCAGCAGTGAAGGGTCTAGCGGGAGTGATGAGCAGTTCTTC
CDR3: CASSEGSSGSDEQFF

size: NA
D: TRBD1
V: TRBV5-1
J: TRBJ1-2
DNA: TGCGCCAGCAGCGCCTGGGACAGGGGGCTCGGCGGCTACACCTTC
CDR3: CASSAWDRGLGGYTF

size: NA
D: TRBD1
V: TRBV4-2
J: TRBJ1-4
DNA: TGTGCCAGCAGCCCGGGACAGGGCCTTTGGAGTGAAAAACTGTTTTTT
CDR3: CASSPGQGLWSEKLFF

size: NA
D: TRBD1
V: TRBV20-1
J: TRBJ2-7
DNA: TGCAGTGCTGGGGGACAGGACGAGCAGTACTTC
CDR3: CSAGGQDEQYF

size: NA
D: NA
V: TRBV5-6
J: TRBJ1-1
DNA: TGTGCCAGCAGCTTGTATTATGAGTTGGTGAACACTGAAGCTTTCTTT
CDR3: CASSLYYELVNTEAFF

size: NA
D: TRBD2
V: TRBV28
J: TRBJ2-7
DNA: TGTGCCAGCAGTTTAACGCGACTAGCGGGGGAGAAAAGCCCCTACGAGCAGTACTTC
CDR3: CASSLTRLAGEKSPYEQYF

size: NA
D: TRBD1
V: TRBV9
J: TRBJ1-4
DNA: TGTGCCAGCAGCGTAGCTACAGGGGGAGTCGAAAAACTGTTTTTT
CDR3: CASSVATGGVEKLFF

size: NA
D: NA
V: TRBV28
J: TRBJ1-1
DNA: TGTGCCAGTGTAGACACCGGTGGTGAAGCTTTCTTT
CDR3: CASVDTGGEAFF

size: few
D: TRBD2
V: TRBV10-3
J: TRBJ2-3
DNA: TGTGCCATCAGTGAGTCGCGCGGGGGGACCCCAGATACGCAGTATTTT
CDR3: CAISESRGGTPDTQYF